The T cell receptor beta chain under discussion was sequenced for a study of neurological immune-mediated disorders. This clonotype was recorded many times. Its antigen is unknown. The J segment lost 5 bases and the V segment lost 0 bases, leaving 3 bases of the junction unmatched. Germline V gene sequence: CDR1 SNHLY, CDR2 FYNNEI. The CDR3 is 15 amino acids. The cDNA was synthesized by means of template-switch 5'RACE, which was carried out with 10-nucleotide random UMIs. The output of every sequencing run, over 200 million TCR-beta sequences, came from 15-18 subjects. TCRdb ran MiXCR on the 5' RACE reads and lists one entry per CDR3 protein. The sample yields roughly 48,000 distinct CDR3 sequences, around 13% seen once. Time point given: longitudinal time-point 2. Regarding the study as a whole: Whereas HTLV-1-associated myelopathy showed the most TCR clonal expansion, multiple sclerosis showed the least, with levels below those of healthy controls.

Sequencing was performed on PBMCs. The receptor was derived from a male donor with HTLV-1-associated myelopathy (HAM/TSP). The gene calls are TRBV2 and TRBJ2-5, with 10 bases that match TRBD1. CDR3 bases: TGTGCCAGCAGTGAAGCGACAGGGGGCGAGGAGACCCAGTACTTC. It is translated as CASSEATGGEETQYF.